Each of the 15 T cell receptor beta chains below was sequenced from the same sample in a study of blood T cell repertoires in COVID-19. Measured with immunoSEQ multiplex PCR; TCRdb has only the in-frame clones, and not every one. The sample consists of some 200,000 clones, around 88% of them appearing once. Sequencing input: peripheral blood. These receptors came from a man younger than 30 with active or convalescent COVID-19.

V is TRBV18 and J is TRBJ1-2, with D unresolved. V was cut by 3 bases and J by 8 bases, with 13 bases left in between. Germline lookup yields CDR1 KGHSH and CDR2 LQKENI. CDR3 length equals 13 residues. The CDR3 nucleotides read TGTGCCAGCTCACCCTCAAGGGAGACAGGCTACACCTTC. This sequence encodes CASSPSRETGYTF.

The chain carries TRBV27 and TRBJ1-5; D not resolved. CDR1 and CDR2 (germline): MNHEY, SMNVEV (reference sequence). The V gene lost 0 bases and the J gene lost 1 base, with 10 bases spanning the gap. CDR3 length: 16 amino acids. For the CDR3, the DNA is TGTGCCAGCAGTTTATCGCCAGGTAAGAGCAATCAGCCCCAGCATTTT. Its translation: CASSLSPGKSNQPQHF.

V usage is TRBV4-2 and J usage is TRBJ2-3, with 14 nucleotides matching TRBD2. This CDR3 spans 20 amino acids. Germline values: CDR1 LGHNA, CDR2 YNFKEQ. The junction had 14 bases not matched to a gene; V was cut back by 4 bases and J by 2 bases. CDR3 DNA: TGTGCCAGCAGCCGAAGGACTTGGTTGGGACTAGCGGGAGACACAGATACGCAGTATTTT. This translates into CASSRRTWLGLAGDTDTQYF.

The sample holds one count of this clone. CDR3 DNA: TGTGCCAGCAGTCCGAGCGGTCCCTCGCCCTACGAGCAGTACTTC. Residues: CASSPSGPSPYEQYF. The rearrangement joins TRBV7-9 to TRBJ2-7; D perhaps matches TRBD2 (5 bases). Germline V gene sequence: CDR1 SEHNR, CDR2 FQNEAQ (reference sequence). V lost 6 bases to trimming and J lost 2 bases, with 17 bases between them. This CDR3 has 15 residues.

This rearrangement joins TRBV6-6 to TRBJ2-7; 7 positions agree with TRBD2. Looked up from germline, CDR1 is MNHNY and CDR2 is SVGAGI (reference sequence). Germline trimming cut 5 bases from V and 7 bases from J; bases unmatched to any gene: 23. The CDR3 runs to 18 residues. The CDR3 is CASSQTGPLGGIWEEQYF. The DNA for the CDR3 is TGTGCCAGCAGTCAAACAGGCCCCCTGGGGGGGATATGGGAAGAGCAGTACTTC.

This clone was observed once. Within the sample, other DNA sequences also encode this same CDR3. This chain uses TRBV18 with TRBJ2-7; TRBD1 is a possible D gene (6 bases). CDR3 size: 13 residues. From germline, CDR1 is KGHSH and CDR2 LQKENI. The germline V and J ends were trimmed by 6 bases and 3 bases, with 12 bases remaining between them. The CDR3 here is CASSQGQSYEQYF. The CDR3 region has the DNA TGTGCCAGCTCCCAAGGACAGAGCTACGAGCAGTACTTC.

The chain carries TRBV10-3 and TRBJ2-3; D is unclear. This CDR3 contains 13 residues. V lost 8 bases to trimming and J lost 1 base, with 10 bases between them. The germline V gene encodes CDR1 ENHRY and CDR2 SYGVKD. CDR3 sequence (DNA): TGTGCCATCCAAGACGCGGGCACAGATACGCAGTATTTT. It translates to CAIQDAGTDTQYF.

The V and J genes are TRBV28 and TRBJ2-7; the D gene is possibly TRBD2 (5 bases). CDR1 MDHEN and CDR2 SYDVKM come from the germline V gene. The CDR3 has 12 amino acids. Trimming shortened V by 6 bases and J by 6 bases, and 12 bases separated the two germline ends. The DNA for the CDR3 is TGTGCCAGCAGAACGGTCGCGGGCGAGCAGTACTTC. It specifies CASRTVAGEQYF. The full variable domain, its missing parts supplied by reference TRBV28 and TRBJ2-7, is DVKVTQSSRYLVKRTGEKVFLECVQDMDHENMFWYRQDPGLGLRLIYFSYDVKMKEKGDIPEGYSVSREKKERFSLILESASTNQTSMYLCASRTVAGEQYFGPGTRLTVT.

This clone showed up just once. The germline gene is not matched at one end of the junction; a read error may be the cause. The genes are TRBV20-1 and TRBJ2-7; the match to TRBD1 covers 10 bases. This CDR3 contains 9 residues. Looked up from germline, CDR1 is DFQATT and CDR2 is SNEGSKA (reference sequence). The CDR3 sequence: CSADRGRMF. The DNA of the CDR3 is TGCAGTGCTGACAGGGGGCGCATGTTC.

The V and J genes are TRBV6-6 and TRBJ2-7; 11 bases map to TRBD1. The CDR3 loop spans 16 amino acids. In germline, CDR1 is MNHNY, CDR2 SVGAGI (reference sequence). V was pared by 8 bases and J by 2 bases, with 11 bases of the junction left unmatched. The CDR3 is CASGFFRDRGTYEQYF. The CDR3 DNA follows: TGTGCCAGCGGGTTTTTCCGGGACAGGGGGACCTACGAGCAGTACTTC.

This clone was seen a handful of times. The CDR3 DNA is TGTGCCAGCAGCAGGGGAGCACCCACGTTTGGTGGCAATCAGCCCCAGCATTTT. Its translation: CASSRGAPTFGGNQPQHF. This chain uses TRBV2 with TRBJ1-5, with a weak D call TRBD1 (6 bases). V gave up 6 bases and J gave up 2 bases, with 23 bases separating them. The CDR3 loop spans 18 amino acids. The germline V gene has CDR1 SNHLY and CDR2 FYNNEI. Variable domain in full (rest from reference TRBV2 and TRBJ1-5): EPEVTQTPSHQVTQMGQEVILRCVPISNHLYFYWYRQILGQKVEFLVSFYNNEISEKSEIFDDQFSVERPDGSNFTLKIRSTKLEDSAMYFCASSRGAPTFGGNQPQHFGDGTRLSIL.

The rearrangement uses TRBV10-1 and TRBJ1-3; 7 nucleotides agree with TRBD1. The V segment lost 3 bases and the J segment 2 bases; nucleotides outside the gene matches: 1. Germline CDR1 WNHNN, CDR2 SYGVQD (reference sequence). CDR3 size: 14 residues. CDR3 bases: TGCGCCAGCAGTGAAACAGGGGCTGGAAACACCATATATTTT. Protein sequence: CASSETGAGNTIYF.

The rearrangement uses TRBV10-3 and TRBJ2-7; D perhaps matches TRBD1 (7 bases). The germline gives CDR1 ENHRY, CDR2 SYGVKD. Trimming pared 8 bases from V and 2 bases from J, leaving 13 bases between. The CDR3 extends over 13 amino acids. The CDR3 DNA sequence: TGTGCCATCGGAGGGACAGAAGCCTACGAGCAGTACTTC. Translating gives CAIGGTEAYEQYF.

The rearrangement uses TRBV10-3 and TRBJ2-5; TRBD2 aligns across 9 bases. Trimming removed 2 bases from V and 5 bases from J; junction bases left unmatched: 6. The CDR3 is 15 amino acids. Germline V lookup: CDR1 ENHRY, CDR2 SYGVKD. CDR3 protein: CAISEGSGSGETQYF. CDR3 nucleotides: TGTGCCATCAGTGAGGGTAGCGGGAGCGGCGAGACCCAGTACTTC.

The chain carries TRBV7-2 and TRBJ1-2, with TRBD1 as a possible D gene (6 bases). This CDR3 is 16 amino acids long. The ends were cut back, 4 bases at V and 2 bases at J, with 17 bases in the middle. Germline V gives CDR1 SGHTA, CDR2 FQGNSA. The chain's CDR3 is CASSSNPRGRNYGYTF. The CDR3 DNA is TGTGCCAGCAGCTCAAATCCCAGGGGACGAAACTATGGCTACACCTTC.